This is a list of T cell receptor beta chains from one sample in a study of regulatory T cells in long-lasting Graves disease. TCRdb reprocessed the multiplex PCR reads with MiXCR, giving one entry per CDR3 protein. The sample has around 400,000 distinct CDR3 sequences, about 23% seen once. Specimen: peripheral blood mononuclear cells (PBMCs), collected when the disease was refractory, from a patient treated with antithyroid drugs. Receptor source: a woman aged 40 to 50 with Graves disease. Each CDR3 is given with its conserved first and last residue. D genes are given only for firm matches. Clone size appears in some rows only: once, few, many, or a class for an expanded clone.

DNA | CDR3 | J | V | size | D
TGTGCCAGCAGTTTCGAGGACTACTCCTACAATGAGCAGTTCTTC | CASSFEDYSYNEQFF | TRBJ2-1 | TRBV28 | . | .
TGTGCCAGCTTGGAGTTGACTGGGATTCAAGAGACCCAGTACTTC | CASLELTGIQETQYF | TRBJ2-5 | TRBV6-1 | many | .
TGTGCCAGCAGTGAAGCTAGACAGCCCTACAATGAGCAGTTCTTC | CASSEARQPYNEQFF | TRBJ2-1 | TRBV2 | few | .
TGCAGTGCTAGAGATGTGGGGCGGGAGGGCTACAATGAGCAGTTCTTC | CSARDVGREGYNEQFF | TRBJ2-1 | TRBV20-1 | many | TRBD2
TGCAGTGCGACTCTGAGCGGGTCAGCCTACGAGCAGTACTTC | CSATLSGSAYEQYF | TRBJ2-7 | TRBV20-1 | . | .
TGTGCCAGCAGCCCGCCGACTAGCGGAAACACCGGGGAGCTGTTTTTT | CASSPPTSGNTGELFF | TRBJ2-2 | TRBV7-9 | once | TRBD2
TGTGCCAGCAGCCCAAGAGCAGGGACGCCCAAAAACATTCAGTACTTC | CASSPRAGTPKNIQYF | TRBJ2-4 | TRBV5-5 | many | .
TGTGCCAGCAGTTTAGGGACCTACTACTATGGCTACACCTTC | CASSLGTYYYGYTF | TRBJ1-2 | TRBV12-3/TRBV12-4 | many | .
TGTGCCAGTAGTTTCTCCTCTAACACCGGGGAGCTGTTTTTT | CASSFSSNTGELFF | TRBJ2-2 | TRBV19 | few | .
TGTGCCAGTAGTGGAGGACCGGGACAGGGTATGATCAATCAGCCCCAGCATTTT | CASSGGPGQGMINQPQHF | TRBJ1-5 | TRBV19 | once | TRBD1
TGTGCCAGCAGTCCGCGGGGGCTGAAAAACTATGGCTACACCTTC | CASSPRGLKNYGYTF | TRBJ1-2 | TRBV12-3/TRBV12-4 | many | .
TGTGCCAGCAGCCCGACCCGCGGGAGGGCCACCGGGGAGCTGTTTTTT | CASSPTRGRATGELFF | TRBJ2-2 | TRBV7-8 | few | TRBD2
TGTGCCAGCAGTCACCGGCCCCTATCTGGCTACACCTTC | CASSHRPLSGYTF | TRBJ1-2 | TRBV28 | . | .
TGTGCCATCAGTGACGTGACAGGGTACTACGAGCAGTACTTC | CAISDVTGYYEQYF | TRBJ2-7 | TRBV10-3 | few | TRBD1
TGTGCCAGCGCTCGGGAGCGGGGAAACTACGAGCAGTACTTC | CASARERGNYEQYF | TRBJ2-7 | TRBV11-2 | many | TRBD2
TGCGCCAGCAGCAATCAGACAGGTCTTAACCGGAACACTGAAGCTTTCTTT | CASSNQTGLNRNTEAFF | TRBJ1-1 | TRBV5-1 | few | .
TGTGCCAGCAGCTTAACAGGGAAATCGGGTACAGGGCAGTACTTC | CASSLTGKSGTGQYF | TRBJ2-7 | TRBV11-2 | many | .
TGTGCCAGCAGTTTACGGACCCCTCATCCCCAATACCAAGAGACCCAGTACTTC | CASSLRTPHPQYQETQYF | TRBJ2-5 | TRBV27 | . | .
TGTGCCAGCAGCTTGCTAGCGGGAGTTACCGGGGAGCTGTTTTTT | CASSLLAGVTGELFF | TRBJ2-2 | TRBV12-3/TRBV12-4 | many | TRBD2
TGTGCCAGCAGCTTAACGTCTAGCGGGATCCACGAGCAGTACTTC | CASSLTSSGIHEQYF | TRBJ2-7 | TRBV7-3 | many | TRBD2
TGTGCCAGCAGCTTACACGGAAGCTTGGACTACACCTTC | CASSLHGSLDYTF | TRBJ1-2 | TRBV7-3 | . | .
TGTGCCAGCAGCTTGAGTGACCGATTGAACACTGAAGCTTTCTTT | CASSLSDRLNTEAFF | TRBJ1-1 | TRBV5-6 | few | .
TGTGCCAGCAGCCCGGGACAGGTTTACAATGAGCAGTTCTTC | CASSPGQVYNEQFF | TRBJ2-1 | TRBV11-2 | once | TRBD1
TGTGCCAGCAGTTTCCGTAGGACAGCTGAAGCTTTCTTT | CASSFRRTAEAFF | TRBJ1-1 | TRBV12-3/TRBV12-4 | few | .
TGTGCCAGCAGTAAGGCCGTTTCGGCCCACGAGCAGTACTTC | CASSKAVSAHEQYF | TRBJ2-7 | TRBV6-1 | few | .
TGTGCCAGCAGTGACGCGACTAGCGGGGGGAATGAGCAGTTCTTC | CASSDATSGGNEQFF | TRBJ2-1 | TRBV2 | . | TRBD2
TGTGCCAGCAGTTTAGAGAGGCGTAGCTCCTACGAGCAGTACTTC | CASSLERRSSYEQYF | TRBJ2-7 | TRBV28 | many | .
TGTGCCAGCAGTATGGGACAGGGCTACAATCAGCCCCAGCATTTT | CASSMGQGYNQPQHF | TRBJ1-5 | TRBV27 | many | TRBD1
TGTGCCACCAGTGACAGGGGGAGGCCTGAAGCTTTCTTT | CATSDRGRPEAFF | TRBJ1-1 | TRBV24-1 | few | TRBD1
TGTGCCAGCAGAAGACCGGGGGAACCCCAGTACTTC | CASRRPGEPQYF | TRBJ2-5 | TRBV2 | many | .
TGTGCCAGCACCCTAGCGGGATCTAGCACAGATACGCAGTATTTT | CASTLAGSSTDTQYF | TRBJ2-3 | TRBV2 | . | TRBD2
TGTGCCAGCAGTGAATTTGCGGCTAGCGGGAGGCCCACGGAAGAGACCCAGTACTTC | CASSEFAASGRPTEETQYF | TRBJ2-5 | TRBV6-1 | many | TRBD2
TGTGCCAGCAGTATGGGGCGGGAGACCCAGTACTTC | CASSMGRETQYF | TRBJ2-5 | TRBV6-1 | . | .
TGTGCCAGCAGCTCGAACGGGGAGACCCAGTACTTC | CASSSNGETQYF | TRBJ2-5 | TRBV7-9 | . | .
TGTGCCTTGACTGGGGGTCGGACCCAGTACTTC | CALTGGRTQYF | TRBJ2-5 | TRBV30 | few | .
TGTGCCTGGGCCGGGACGGAGCCTAACGAGCAGTACTTC | CAWAGTEPNEQYF | TRBJ2-7 | TRBV30 | . | .
TGTGCCAGCAGAGATTCCGGGACAGGACCCGAAGCTTTCTTT | CASRDSGTGPEAFF | TRBJ1-1 | TRBV12-3/TRBV12-4 | . | TRBD1
TGTGCCAGCAGTGGGGACACTTCCTACGAGCAGTACTTC | CASSGDTSYEQYF | TRBJ2-7 | TRBV6-1 | few | .
TGTGCCAGCAGCCTTGGCCCTAGCGGGAGTGGGTACGAGCAGTACTTC | CASSLGPSGSGYEQYF | TRBJ2-7 | TRBV11-2 | many | TRBD2
TGTGCCAGCAGCTTTGTAGTAGCCACAGATACGCAGTATTTT | CASSFVVATDTQYF | TRBJ2-3 | TRBV13 | . | .
TGTGCCAGCAGCCTAGGGACAGGGCGGGAAGAGCAGTACTTC | CASSLGTGREEQYF | TRBJ2-7 | TRBV3-1 | few | TRBD1
TGTGCCAGCAGCCCCCAGCGGGAGAGCTACGAGCAGTACTTC | CASSPQRESYEQYF | TRBJ2-7 | TRBV7-2 | . | TRBD2
TGTGCCAGCAGTAGACAGGGGGCGCTAGGAAACGAGCAGTACTTC | CASSRQGALGNEQYF | TRBJ2-7 | TRBV2 | many | TRBD1
TGTGCCAGCAGTCTTGATTTACGTTGGGCGGGAGGGGCCTCGGTTACCTACGAGCAGTACTTC | CASSLDLRWAGGASVTYEQYF | TRBJ2-7 | TRBV12-3/TRBV12-4 | . | TRBD2